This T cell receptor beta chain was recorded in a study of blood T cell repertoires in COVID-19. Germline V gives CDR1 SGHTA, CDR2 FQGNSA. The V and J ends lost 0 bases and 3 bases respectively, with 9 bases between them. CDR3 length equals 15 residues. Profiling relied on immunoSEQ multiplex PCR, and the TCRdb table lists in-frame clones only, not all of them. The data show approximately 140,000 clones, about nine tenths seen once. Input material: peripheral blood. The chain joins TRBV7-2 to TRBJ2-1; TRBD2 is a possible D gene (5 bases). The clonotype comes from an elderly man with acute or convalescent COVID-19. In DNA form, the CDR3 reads TGTGCCAGCAGCTTAGCCGGGGTGAACTACAATGAGCAGTTCTTC. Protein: CASSLAGVNYNEQFF. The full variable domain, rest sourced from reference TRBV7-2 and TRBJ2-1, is GAGVSQSPSNKVTEKGKDVELRCDPISGHTALYWYRQSLGQGLEFLIYFQGNSAPDKSGLPSDRFSAERTGGSVSTLTIQRTQQEDSAVYLCASSLAGVNYNEQFFGPGTRLTVL.